A single sample gave rise to the 28 T cell receptor beta chains below, sequenced in a study of cytomegalovirus exposure and HLA in healthy donors. In the PCR, 60 Vbeta and 13 Jbeta primers were used. The repertoire was sequenced with immunoSEQ multiplex PCR; TCRdb's copy has only in-frame clones and lacks some. This sample's table reports 77,000 or so clones. The sequencing input was PBMCs. The receptors here all came from a man younger than 40 in good health and CMV-seronegative.

V usage is TRBV7-9 and J usage is TRBJ1-2; the D gene is possibly TRBD1 (6 bases). The CDR3 has 15 residues. V was pared by 5 bases and J by 1 base, with 14 bases between. Germline V gives CDR1 SEHNR, CDR2 FQNEAQ (reference sequence). The CDR3 region has the DNA TGTGCCAGCAGCGTTACGGCAGGGGATAACTATGGCTACACCTTC. It specifies CASSVTAGDNYGYTF. Full variable domain (missing parts from reference TRBV7-9 and TRBJ1-2): DTGVSQNPRHKITKRGQNVTFRCDPISEHNRLYWYRQTLGQGPEFLTYFQNEAQLEKSRLLSDRFSAERPKGSFSTLEIQRTEQGDSAMYLCASSVTAGDNYGYTFGSGTRLTVV.

The chain uses TRBV7-3 and TRBJ2-5, with 8 bases matching TRBD1. The CDR3 spans 13 residues. The trim removed 4 bases at V and 6 bases at J, leaving 4 bases unmatched. Germline V lookup: CDR1 SGHTA, CDR2 FQGTGA. The CDR3 sequence is CASSSGQGQTQYF. The CDR3 DNA is TGTGCCAGCAGCTCCGGACAGGGCCAGACCCAGTACTTC.

The J gene is TRBJ2-2, the V gene TRBV11-3; D gene uncertain. From germline, CDR1 is SGHNT and CDR2 YENEEA. The CDR3 extends over 14 amino acids. V was shortened by 2 bases and J by 3 bases, with 7 bases between the two germline ends. For the CDR3, the DNA is TGTGCCAGCAGCTTAAACAGACACACCGGGGAGCTGTTTTTT. Residues: CASSLNRHTGELFF.

The chain employs TRBV18 and TRBJ1-4; D is unresolved. Trimming removed 3 bases at V and 7 bases at J, with 12 bases between. Germline assignment: CDR1 KGHSH and CDR2 LQKENI. The CDR3 sequence is 14 residues long. The CDR3 DNA follows: TGTGCCAGCTCACCCACACCGGAGGCTGAAAAACTGTTTTTT. It is translated as CASSPTPEAEKLFF.

This rearrangement joins TRBV4-2 to TRBJ2-5; 8 bases are a match to TRBD2. Trimming cost V 0 bases and J 1 base; bases outside gene matches: 1. CDR3 length: 15 amino acids. Germline CDR1 and CDR2: LGHNA and YNFKEQ. The DNA for the CDR3 is TGTGCCAGCAGCCAAGATCGGGAGGGCCAAGAGACCCAGTACTTC. Protein product: CASSQDREGQETQYF.

The chain employs TRBV7-7 and TRBJ2-1, with 12 bases matching TRBD2. Germline loops: CDR1 SSHAT, CDR2 FNYEAQ (reference sequence). The junction had 5 bases not matched to a gene; V was cut back by 3 bases and J by 8 bases. The CDR3 spans 15 residues. The CDR3 region is CASSFRLAGVDEQFF. CDR3 DNA: TGTGCCAGCAGCTTCCGACTAGCGGGAGTTGATGAGCAGTTCTTC.

The chain couples TRBV5-1 to TRBJ1-5; a weak D match, TRBD1 (6 bases). The CDR3 runs 13 residues. V lost 2 bases, J lost 4 bases, and 7 bases lay in between. Germline values: CDR1 SGHRS, CDR2 YFSETQ. In nucleotides, the CDR3 is TGCGCCAGCAGCTTAACAGGGAATCAGCCCCAGCATTTT. Residues: CASSLTGNQPQHF.

V usage is TRBV18 and J usage is TRBJ2-5; D ambiguous. The CDR3 consists of 14 residues. Trimming shortened V by 2 bases and J by 1 base, and 8 bases separated the two germline ends. The germline CDR1 and CDR2 sequences are KGHSH and LQKENI. Here the CDR3 DNA reads TGTGCCAGCTCACCATCCGCTACCCAAGAGACCCAGTACTTC. Protein sequence: CASSPSATQETQYF.

CDR3 DNA sequence: TGTGCCAGCAGCTTAGACAGCGATGAGCAGTTCTTC. Translating it yields CASSLDSDEQFF. The chain has TRBV11-3 and TRBJ2-1; D is unresolved. This CDR3 is built from 12 residues. CDR1 is SGHNT, CDR2 YENEEA, per germline. The V end was cut by 0 bases, the J end by 8 bases, with 5 bases between.

The V and J genes are TRBV7-6 and TRBJ1-2, with D uncertain. The V and J ends lost 1 base and 2 bases respectively, with 11 bases between them. This CDR3 is 15 amino acids long. Per the germline V gene, CDR1 is SGHVS and CDR2 is FNYEAQ. For the CDR3, the DNA is TGTGCCAGCAGCTTAGGGCTTGGCGGCAACTATGGCTACACCTTC. It specifies CASSLGLGGNYGYTF.

The V gene is TRBV11-1, the J gene TRBJ2-5; D is uncertain. The CDR3 runs 13 residues. Germline V gene lookup returns CDR1 SGHAT and CDR2 FQDESV (reference sequence). V lost 2 bases, J lost 2 bases, and 6 bases lay in between. The CDR3 region is CASSLQTQETQYF. The CDR3 nucleotides are TGTGCCAGCAGCTTACAGACACAAGAGACCCAGTACTTC.

The chain is built from TRBV5-1 and TRBJ2-1; 9 bases map to TRBD2. The germline V gene has CDR1 SGHRS and CDR2 YFSETQ. The CDR3 covers 17 residues. Germline trimming cut 2 bases from V and 0 bases from J; bases unmatched to any gene: 6. The CDR3 loop is CASSFLERGDSYNEQFF. The CDR3, as DNA: TGCGCCAGCAGCTTCTTAGAGCGGGGGGACTCCTACAATGAGCAGTTCTTC.

The chain joins TRBV2 to TRBJ2-7, with D perhaps TRBD1 (5 bases). Germline CDR1 SNHLY, CDR2 FYNNEI. Trimming took off 3 bases at V and 0 bases at J, with 12 bases between the two ends. The CDR3 length is 15 residues. CDR3 bases: TGTGCCAGCAGTGACTCGGCCGACAGCTCCTACGAGCAGTACTTC. This translates into CASSDSADSSYEQYF. Using reference TRBV2 and TRBJ2-7 for the parts outside the CDR3, the full variable domain is EPEVTQTPSHQVTQMGQEVILRCVPISNHLYFYWYRQILGQKVEFLVSFYNNEISEKSEIFDDQFSVERPDGSNFTLKIRSTKLEDSAMYFCASSDSADSSYEQYFGPGTRLTVT.

The V call is TRBV18, the J call TRBJ2-5; 14 positions match TRBD2. With 4 bases clipped from V and 4 bases from J, the junction kept 5 bases outside the gene matches. The length of the CDR3 is 16 residues. Germline V gene data show CDR1 as KGHSH and CDR2 as LQKENI. This chain's CDR3 is CASSLGLAGGSETQYF. In DNA, the CDR3 is TGTGCCAGCTCACTAGGACTAGCGGGAGGTTCAGAGACCCAGTACTTC. The full variable domain, completed using reference TRBV18 and TRBJ2-5, is NAGVMQNPRHLVRRRGQEARLRCSPMKGHSHVYWYRQLPEEGLKFMVYLQKENIIDESGMPKERFSAEFPKEGPSILRIQQVVRGDSAAYFCASSLGLAGGSETQYFGPGTRLLVL.

V usage is TRBV6-6 and J usage is TRBJ1-5, with 7 bases aligning to TRBD1. With V trimmed by 8 bases and J by 2 bases, 3 bases remained unmatched. The germline V gene has CDR1 MNHNY and CDR2 SVGAGI (reference sequence). CDR3 length: 13 amino acids. CDR3 amino acids: CASRDSGNQPQHF. CDR3 DNA sequence: TGTGCCAGCCGGGACAGTGGCAATCAGCCCCAGCATTTT.

The rearrangement joins TRBV7-2 to TRBJ2-1; the D gene is possibly TRBD2 (5 bases). CDR3 length equals 13 residues. V was pared by 5 bases and J by 2 bases, with 7 bases between. Germline CDR1 and CDR2: SGHTA and FQGNSA. The DNA of the CDR3 is TGTGCCAGCAGCCCCGGGACCTACAATGAGCAGTTCTTC. Amino acid sequence: CASSPGTYNEQFF.

The chain combines TRBV5-1 with TRBJ2-5, with 7 bases fitting TRBD1. V lost 4 bases and J lost 4; bases outside the gene matches: 10. CDR3 length: 15 residues. CDR1 and CDR2 (germline): SGHRS, YFSETQ. The CDR3 reads CASSTLDRDPETQYF. The CDR3 region has the DNA TGCGCCAGCAGCACCCTTGACAGGGATCCAGAGACCCAGTACTTC. Drawing the rest from reference TRBV5-1 and TRBJ2-5, the complete variable domain is KAGVTQTPRYLIKTRGQQVTLSCSPISGHRSVSWYQQTPGQGLQFLFEYFSETQRNKGNFPGRFSGRQFSNSRSEMNVSTLELGDSALYLCASSTLDRDPETQYFGPGTRLLVL.

The V gene is TRBV5-1, the J gene TRBJ2-7; perhaps TRBD2 as D (6 bases). Germline V gives CDR1 SGHRS, CDR2 YFSETQ. This CDR3 has 16 amino acids. V lost 0 bases to trimming and J lost 0 bases, with 13 bases between them. The chain's CDR3 is CASSLEAGRNSYEQYF. DNA for the CDR3: TGCGCCAGCAGCTTGGAGGCGGGACGGAACTCCTACGAGCAGTACTTC.

The chain links TRBV6-5 to TRBJ2-1, with D perhaps matching TRBD2 (5 bases). Looked up from germline, CDR1 is MNHEY and CDR2 is SVGAGI. Between the trimmed V and J ends, which lost 6 bases and 3 bases, there was a span of 12 bases. The CDR3 extends over 14 amino acids. CDR3 bases: TGTGCCAGCAGAATGGACTCCTACTACAATGAGCAGTTCTTC. Protein sequence: CASRMDSYYNEQFF.

V usage is TRBV25-1 and J usage is TRBJ2-6; D unresolved. V lost 2 bases, J lost 0 bases, and 11 bases lay in between. This CDR3 has 17 residues. Germline V CDR1 and CDR2: MGHDK, SYGVNS. In nucleotides, the CDR3 is TGTGCCAGCAGTGAAGCCGCTGGCAACTCTGGGGCCAACGTCCTGACTTTC. It yields the protein CASSEAAGNSGANVLTF. The full variable domain, in which reference TRBV25-1 and TRBJ2-6 provide the parts outside the CDR3, is EADIYQTPRYLVIGTGKKITLECSQTMGHDKMYWYQQDPGMELHLIHYSYGVNSTEKGDLSSESTVSRIRTEHFPLTLESARPSHTSQYLCASSEAAGNSGANVLTFGAGSRLTVL.

The chain uses TRBV5-1 and TRBJ2-2; D is unclear. The CDR3 runs to 16 residues. Trimming stripped 2 bases from V and 2 bases from J, with 13 bases between. The germline CDR1 and CDR2 sequences are SGHRS and YFSETQ. CDR3: CASSLSVASNTGELFF. The DNA for the CDR3 is TGCGCCAGCAGCTTATCCGTGGCCTCCAACACCGGGGAGCTGTTTTTT.

The chain couples TRBV4-1 to TRBJ2-7; D gene unclear. This CDR3 spans 14 amino acids. The V end was cut by 0 bases, the J end by 5 bases, with 11 bases between. CDR1 is MGHRA, CDR2 YSYEKL, per germline. The chain's CDR3 is CASSQERRSNEQYF. Written as DNA, the CDR3 is TGCGCCAGCAGCCAAGAAAGGAGATCCAACGAGCAGTACTTC.

The chain carries TRBV28 and TRBJ2-7; D gene uncertain. The germline V gene encodes CDR1 MDHEN and CDR2 SYDVKM. The CDR3 spans 12 residues. The V end was cut by 1 base, the J end by 5 bases, with 6 bases between. CDR3 in DNA: TGTGCCAGCAGTTTATCCCGGGACGAGCAGTACTTC. This gives the protein CASSLSRDEQYF.

The chain recombines TRBV6-1 with TRBJ2-5; D is perhaps TRBD1 (5 bases). The J call may be wrong; the DNA end is better matched by TRBJ2-7. The V gene's germline CDR1 is MNHNS and CDR2 SASEGT. The CDR3 spans 14 residues. CDR3 DNA: TGTGCCAGCAGTCTAGACAGACAGTACTACGAGCAGTACTTC. It yields the protein CASSLDRQYYEQYF.

The V call is TRBV5-6, the J call TRBJ2-7, with D possibly being TRBD1 (5 bases). The germline V gene has CDR1 SGHDT and CDR2 YYEEEE. V dropped 3 bases and J dropped 7 bases, with 11 bases sitting between them. The CDR3 spans 12 residues. The CDR3: CASSWGNGEQYF. DNA for the CDR3: TGTGCCAGCAGCTGGGGCAACGGGGAGCAGTACTTC.

V and J are TRBV7-8 and TRBJ1-4, with TRBD1 as a possible D gene (5 bases). Deletions cut 4 bases from V and 3 bases from J, with 24 bases between. Per germline, CDR1 SGHVS and CDR2 FQNEAQ. The CDR3 spans 19 residues. This CDR3 is CASSYRRDLLGGANEKLFF. The CDR3 DNA reads as TGTGCCAGCAGCTATAGAAGGGACCTACTGGGGGGTGCTAATGAAAAACTGTTTTTT.

This chain links TRBV5-1 with TRBJ1-2, with D unclear. CDR3 length: 13 amino acids. V lost 3 bases to trimming and J lost 4 bases, with 10 bases between them. CDR1 and CDR2 from the germline V gene are SGHRS and YFSETQ. CDR3 residues: CASSSEGTYGYTF. The CDR3 bases are TGCGCCAGCAGCTCGGAGGGCACCTATGGCTACACCTTC.

The J gene is TRBJ1-1, the V gene TRBV4-2; D is perhaps TRBD1 (5 bases). Germline assignment: CDR1 LGHNA and CDR2 YNFKEQ. Trimming pared 4 bases from V and 1 base from J, leaving 13 bases between. The CDR3 is made up of 15 amino acids. CDR3 nucleotides: TGTGCCAGCAGCCCCCTCGGCAGGGCGAACACTGAAGCTTTCTTT. This encodes CASSPLGRANTEAFF.